The source of this T cell receptor (beta chain) is a study of blood T cell repertoires in COVID-19. Assay used: immunoSEQ multiplex PCR; TCRdb lists only in-frame clones, some missing. Among 140,000 to 150,000 clones listed, about 83% were seen once. CDR3 length: 15 amino acids. The germline V gene encodes CDR1 MNHEY and CDR2 SVGEGT. V was shortened by 0 bases and J by 5 bases, with 13 bases between the two germline ends. The sample consisted of PBMCs or T cells enriched from blood (not recorded which). This chain joins TRBV6-2 or TRBV6-3 and TRBJ1-1; weak D call: TRBD1 (6 bases). This TCR came from a woman between 50 and 59 years old with acute COVID-19. CDR3 residues: CASSYSKYRETEAFF. The CDR3 nucleotides read TGTGCCAGCAGTTACTCGAAGTACAGGGAAACTGAAGCTTTCTTT.